This entry is about one T cell receptor beta chain. Trimming pared 0 bases from V and 4 bases from J, leaving 16 bases between. Germline CDR1 is SGHNT and CDR2 is YYREEE (reference sequence). This CDR3 spans 16 amino acids. The data belong to a study of blood T cell repertoires in COVID-19. In the study overall: The United States, Italy and Spain supplied acute and convalescent COVID-19 samples. PBMCs, B-cell-depleted T cells, or T cells were the source of the cDNA or gDNA that made up the material.

Authors' data handling: Amplification from reference gene primers served as the basis for estimated nucleated cell counts. Measured with immunoSEQ multiplex PCR; TCRdb has only the in-frame clones, and not every one. From that table come the V and J calls and clone size; the DNA was used to work out D and trimming. The data hold roughly 140,000 clones, with approximately 85% observed a single time. This receptor was obtained from a woman older than 75 with acute or convalescent COVID-19. The gene calls are TRBV5-4 and TRBJ2-5; D remains ambiguous. Sequencing used peripheral blood. The chain's CDR3 is CASSLGVARSGETQYF. The CDR3 DNA is TGTGCCAGCAGCTTGGGAGTAGCTAGGAGTGGAGAGACCCAGTACTTC.